This T cell receptor (beta chain) is drawn from a study of T cell responses to AZD1222 COVID-19 vaccine. Trimming pared 5 bases from V and 3 bases from J, leaving 16 bases between. CDR1 MGHDK and CDR2 SYGVNS come from the germline V gene. The CDR3 consists of 16 residues. Sequenced by immunoSEQ multiplex PCR; TCRdb stores in-frame clones only, minus some. The sample includes about 120,000 clones, 86% of them seen just once. V usage is TRBV25-1 and J usage is TRBJ1-4; maybe TRBD1 (5 bases). This sample comprised peripheral blood, obtained 28 days after the second AZD1222 dose. The TCR originated in an adult who received the AZD1222 COVID-19 vaccine. The CDR3 is CASSPGAGGANEKLFF. The CDR3, as DNA: TGTGCCAGCAGTCCCGGTGCTGGGGGGGCTAATGAAAAACTGTTTTTT. Together with reference TRBV25-1 and TRBJ1-4, the CDR3 gives the full variable domain: EADIYQTPRYLVIGTGKKITLECSQTMGHDKMYWYQQDPGMELHLIHYSYGVNSTEKGDLSSESTVSRIRTEHFPLTLESARPSHTSQYLCASSPGAGGANEKLFFGSGTQLSVL.